The TCR beta chain under discussion was sequenced for a study of neoadjuvant anti-PD-1 for oral cavity cancer. The assay was immunoSEQ multiplex PCR, and TCRdb's table has in-frame clones only and misses some. This sample has over 10,000 clones, with more than 60% found just once. The CDR3 totals 16 residues. The V gene end was trimmed by 0 bases and the J gene end by 3 bases; junction bases not matched to a gene: 5. Looked up from germline, CDR1 is SGHRS and CDR2 is YFSETQ. The receptor's source is a person aged 40-85 years with oral cavity squamous cell carcinoma. Here the sequenced sample was PBMCs, taken before nivolumab (anti-PD-1) treatment. The genes are TRBV5-1 and TRBJ2-5, with TRBD2 matching over 10 bases. CDR3 loop: CASSLVSGRLEETQYF. DNA for the CDR3: TGCGCCAGCAGCTTGGTTAGCGGGAGGTTGGAAGAGACCCAGTACTTC.